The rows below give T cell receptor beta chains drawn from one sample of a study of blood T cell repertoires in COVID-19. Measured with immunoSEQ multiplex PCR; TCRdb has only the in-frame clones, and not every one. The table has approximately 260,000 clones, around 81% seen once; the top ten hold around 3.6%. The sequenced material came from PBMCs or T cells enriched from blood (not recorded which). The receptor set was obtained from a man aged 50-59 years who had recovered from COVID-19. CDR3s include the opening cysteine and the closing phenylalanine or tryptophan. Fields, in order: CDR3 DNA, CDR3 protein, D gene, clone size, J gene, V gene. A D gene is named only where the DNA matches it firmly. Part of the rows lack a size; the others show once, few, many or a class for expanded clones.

TGTGCCAGCAGCCCCCTAAGCGGGAGTGGCGAGACCCAGTACTTC CASSPLSGSGETQYF TRBD2 . TRBJ2-5 TRBV7-3
TGCGCCAGCAGCCTAGGACAACAACCGCATTCACCCCTCCACTTT CASSLGQQPHSPLHF . . TRBJ1-6 TRBV5-1
TGCGCCAGCAGCTTTGGGACAGTTACTGAAGCTTTCTTT CASSFGTVTEAFF TRBD1 once TRBJ1-1 TRBV5-1
TGTGCCAGCAGGGTTGCCCCTACCCCTTCGGGCGAGCAGTACTTC CASRVAPTPSGEQYF . . TRBJ2-7 TRBV2
TGTGCCAGTAGGGAGCAGGGGGACGGGGAGCTGTTTTTT CASREQGDGELFF TRBD1 . TRBJ2-2 TRBV19
TGTGCCAGCAGCACCGGGACTAGCGGGAGTGGAGATACGCAGTATTTT CASSTGTSGSGDTQYF TRBD2 once TRBJ2-3 TRBV7-9
TGTGCCAGCCTACTGACAGGGGGCAGGAACGAGCAGTACTTC CASLLTGGRNEQYF TRBD1 once TRBJ2-7 TRBV6-5
TGCGCCAGCAGCCAGACAGGGGGCTCGAACACTGAAGCTTTCTTT CASSQTGGSNTEAFF TRBD1 few TRBJ1-1 TRBV4-3
TGTGCCAGCAGCCCCGGGACAGCGCCCTACGAGCAGTACTTC CASSPGTAPYEQYF TRBD1 . TRBJ2-7 TRBV2
TGTGCCAGTAGTATCGGCGGGGTTAGCACAGATACGCAGTATTTT CASSIGGVSTDTQYF . . TRBJ2-3 TRBV19
TGTGCCAGCAGTTTACCCAGGGGGGCCTACGAGCAGTACTTC CASSLPRGAYEQYF . . TRBJ2-7 TRBV28
TGTGCCAGTAGCCCGCTAGCGGGAGCTAATCTGCACTACAATGAGCAGTTCTTC CASSPLAGANLHYNEQFF TRBD2 . TRBJ2-1 TRBV19
TGTGCCAGCAGTTTACTAGCGGGGGGGCTCGACACAGATACGCAGTATTTT CASSLLAGGLDTDTQYF TRBD2 . TRBJ2-3 TRBV27
TGTGCCAGCAGTTTGCGTGGCGAGCAGTACTTC CASSLRGEQYF . once TRBJ2-7 TRBV12-3/TRBV12-4
TGTGCCAGCAGCGTCTTCCCTATGGGCGGGGGGAGCACAGATACGCAGTATTTT CASSVFPMGGGSTDTQYF TRBD2 . TRBJ2-3 TRBV9
TGTGCCAGCAGCTTAAGGGGGCGCGACACTGAAGCTTTCTTT CASSLRGRDTEAFF TRBD1 . TRBJ1-1 TRBV7-9
TGTGCCAGCAGTTTATCGACTGGCGGGAGCTACGAGCAGTACTTC CASSLSTGGSYEQYF TRBD2 . TRBJ2-7 TRBV27
TGCGCCAGCAGCCCGCTGGGGGAGGCCTACAATGAGCAGTTCTTC CASSPLGEAYNEQFF . . TRBJ2-1 TRBV5-1
TGCAGTGCTAGTGCGGGGGGCGGCTATGGCTACACCTTC CSASAGGGYGYTF . . TRBJ1-2 TRBV20-1
TGTGCCAGCAGTTTAGGGGGACAGGGGGGTGGCTACACCTTC CASSLGGQGGGYTF TRBD1 once TRBJ1-2 TRBV27
TGTGCTACGGGCGGGACCCTAACTAATGAAAAACTGTTTTTT CATGGTLTNEKLFF . . TRBJ1-4 TRBV19
TGTGCCACCAGTGATTTGCCATCGGCGGGGGGCACAGATACGCAGTATTTT CATSDLPSAGGTDTQYF TRBD2 . TRBJ2-3 TRBV24-1
TGTGCCAGCAGCCGGGACAGACACACAGATACGCAGTATTTT CASSRDRHTDTQYF TRBD1 . TRBJ2-3 TRBV5-4
TGTGCCAGCAGTTCTTGGGGACGGGGGTGGGAGACCCAGTACTTC CASSSWGRGWETQYF . . TRBJ2-5 TRBV27
TGTGCCAGCAGTTACAGGACAGGAGGCCAGCCCCAGCATTTT CASSYRTGGQPQHF TRBD1 . TRBJ1-5 TRBV6-5
TGTGCCAGCGCTAGGGAGTCCTACAATGAGCAGTTCTTC CASARESYNEQFF . . TRBJ2-1 TRBV6-4
TGTGCCAGTACCCCCGGACAGGGAAGGGACGAGCAGTACTTC CASTPGQGRDEQYF TRBD1 . TRBJ2-7 TRBV19
TGTGCAAGAGGGGGAAGGAACACTGAAGCTTTCTTT CARGGRNTEAFF . . TRBJ1-1 TRBV5-8
TGTGCCAGCAGCCCGAAGGTCAGGGTGGACACTGAAGCTTTCTTT CASSPKVRVDTEAFF . . TRBJ1-1 TRBV14
TGCGCCAGCAGCCTTAGGCTACAGGGGTCCTATGGCTACACCTTC CASSLRLQGSYGYTF TRBD1 . TRBJ1-2 TRBV4-1
TGTGCCAGCAGCCCAGGGACAAGAGAGACCTACGAGCAGTACTTC CASSPGTRETYEQYF . . TRBJ2-7 TRBV14
TGTGCCAGTACCGGGGGACAGAGACAGCCCCAGCATTTT CASTGGQRQPQHF TRBD1 . TRBJ1-5 TRBV19
TGTGCCAGCAGCCAATTGGGCAATTTGGGCTCTGAAGCTTTCTTT CASSQLGNLGSEAFF . . TRBJ1-1 TRBV3-1/TRBV3-2
TGTGCCAGCAGCTTGAGGGGCCGGGACAGGGGGGAAAAACTGTTTTTT CASSLRGRDRGEKLFF TRBD1 . TRBJ1-4 TRBV5-6
TGTGCCAGCAGCCAGAGGGCCGGGACAGGGGAAAAACTGTTTTTT CASSQRAGTGEKLFF TRBD1 . TRBJ1-4 TRBV14
TGCGCCAGCAGCCGTAAAATCGAGGGTCAGCCCCAGCATTTT CASSRKIEGQPQHF . . TRBJ1-5 TRBV4-1
TGTGCCAGCAGTCCCTACCGAACTATTGAGAGCACAGATACGCAGTATTTT CASSPYRTIESTDTQYF . . TRBJ2-3 TRBV28
TGTGCCAGCAGCCCGGGACTAGCGGGCCTCAAACAAGAGACCCAGTACTTC CASSPGLAGLKQETQYF TRBD2 once TRBJ2-5 TRBV5-4
TGTGCCAGCAGCTTACCAGGGGGCGCGCCTGTCTCTTGGACTTTC CASSLPGGAPVSWTF TRBD1 once TRBJ2-6 TRBV7-2
TGTGCCAGCTCACGAGACCAGGGTAGTGCTAGCACAGATACGCAGTATTTT CASSRDQGSASTDTQYF . once TRBJ2-3 TRBV18
TGCGCCAGCTTTCAGGCGGGGGGAAACTACAATGAGCAGTTCTTC CASFQAGGNYNEQFF TRBD2 few TRBJ2-1 TRBV5-1
TGTGCCAGCCTGCGGGGACTAGTCACAGATACGCAGTATTTT CASLRGLVTDTQYF TRBD2 . TRBJ2-3 TRBV7-2
TGTGCCAGCAGTTTATCCGGGGCTAACTATGGCTACACCTTC CASSLSGANYGYTF . few TRBJ1-2 TRBV27
TGTGCCAGCAGCAAAGGCGGGACGAGGACTTCCGGGGAGCTGTTTTTT CASSKGGTRTSGELFF . . TRBJ2-2 TRBV21-1
TGCAGCGTTGAAACTCCGCTTAGTCGTAGAGGGGAGCAGTACTTC CSVETPLSRRGEQYF . . TRBJ2-7 TRBV29-1
TGTGCCAGTAGTGACCGGGACAGACTTTACGAGCAGTACTTC CASSDRDRLYEQYF TRBD1 . TRBJ2-7 TRBV19
TGTGCCAGCAGCTTCGGGGGAAGGAGCACAGATACGCAGTATTTT CASSFGGRSTDTQYF . . TRBJ2-3 TRBV5-6
TGTGCCAGCAGCTTAGACAGGGTGGCTGGCTACACCTTC CASSLDRVAGYTF . . TRBJ1-2 TRBV11-1
TGCGCCAGCAGCCTGACAGGGTCCTCCTACGAGCAGTACTTC CASSLTGSSYEQYF TRBD1 . TRBJ2-7 TRBV5-1